The entry below describes one TCR beta chain. This clonotype was counted only a few times. Its antigen remains unidentified. Nothing much larger sits one base from this clone, and base qualities are not available. CDR1 and CDR2 (SGHTA, FQGNSA) derive from the germline V gene. V is reduced by 5 bases and J by 4 bases, leaving a spacing of 12 bases between them. From cysteine to phenylalanine, the CDR3 is 13 amino acids long. The entry retains the CDR3 DNA only, 39 bases that are in frame from base 1. Library method: RT-PCR. The sequencing machine was an Illumina HiSeq 2500. TCRdb reanalyzed the raw reads on its own, using fastp at Q25 for trimming and MiXCR for clone calling, and kept in-frame beta chains. Rows are combined by CDR3 protein, so each entry shows the most common genes and DNA. The sample data list a few hundred thousand distinct CDR3 sequences, and more than 7% of these were observed just once. The ten most abundant clones make up roughly 14% of the sample.

These data come from a study of response to subunit inactivated influenza vaccine listed by TCRdb under 2018. About the study as a whole: The study used deep quantitative T cell receptor repertoire profiling to track responses to a trivalent subunit inactivated influenza vaccine.

The paper as a whole reports these results and caveats: The authors proposed that each seasonal influenza vaccination may bring in only a limited number of new T cells.

This TCR derives from a man aged 50 to 69 who received an inactivated influenza vaccine. Donor details come from another sample of the same person, matched by shared clones. The source material was PBMCs from blood, sampled roughly 24 months after vaccination. The V gene is TRBV7-2 and the J gene is TRBJ2-7, with the D gene not confidently named. In nucleotide form, the sequence is TGTGCCAGCAGCCTTGGTGGCCGATACGAGCAGTACTTC. It is translated as CASSLGGRYEQYF.